The next 10 T cell receptor beta chains were all read from a single sample in a study of identical twins. TCRdb processed the 5' RACE reads anew with MiXCR; each CDR3 protein has one entry. Of approximately 550,000 distinct CDR3 sequences listed, 20% to 25% are singletons. The sample also formed part of further work on yellow fever vaccine responses in identical twins.

The source material was CD4+ T cells sorted from blood. These receptor sequences come from a woman under 30 in good health.

This clonotype was seen a few times. The chain employs TRBV20-1 and TRBJ2-1, with TRBD2 matching over 8 bases. The CDR3 length is 15 residues. Germline CDR1 and CDR2: DFQATT and SNEGSKA (reference sequence). V lost 0 bases to trimming and J lost 8 bases; unmatched junction nucleotides: 9. CDR3 protein: CSARDPAGVGDEQFF. The CDR3 DNA sequence: TGCAGTGCTAGAGACCCAGCGGGGGTAGGCGATGAGCAGTTCTTC.

This clonotype was seen a handful of times. This chain uses TRBV10-3 with TRBJ2-7, with 8 nucleotides matching TRBD1. Germline V lookup: CDR1 ENHRY, CDR2 SYGVKD. CDR3 length equals 14 residues. After removal of 4 bases from V and 7 bases from J, the junction contained 9 bases not matched to a gene. CDR3 sequence (DNA): TGTGCCATCAGTGGCCTGACAGGGGATGGGGAGCAGTACTTC. Translated, it gives CAISGLTGDGEQYF.

This clonotype showed up just a few times. V is TRBV2 and J is TRBJ2-7; no clear D. V shed 1 base and J shed 5 bases, with 15 bases lying between them. CDR1 is SNHLY, CDR2 FYNNEI, per germline. The CDR3 is made up of 15 amino acids. The CDR3 loop is CASSEETGRAHEQYF. Here the CDR3 DNA reads TGTGCCAGCAGTGAAGAGACTGGCCGCGCGCACGAGCAGTACTTC.

This chain uses TRBV7-3 with TRBJ2-3, with D maybe TRBD2 (6 bases). This CDR3 has 15 residues. In germline, CDR1 is SGHTA, CDR2 FQGTGA. V dropped 3 bases and J dropped 3 bases, with 13 bases sitting between them. The CDR3 nucleotides read TGTGCCAGCAGCTTGGGGGGACCAGGAACAGATACGCAGTATTTT. Amino acid sequence: CASSLGGPGTDTQYF.

The rearrangement links TRBV29-1 to TRBJ2-3, with 10 nucleotides matching TRBD2. V was clipped by 2 bases and J by 5 bases; unmatched bases: 10. The CDR3 consists of 16 residues. CDR1 is SQVTM, CDR2 ANQGSEA, per germline. The CDR3 is CSVELASGGRVDTQYF. In DNA form, the CDR3 reads TGCAGCGTTGAATTAGCTAGCGGGGGTCGGGTAGATACGCAGTATTTT.

The chain combines TRBV4-1 with TRBJ2-2; 8 nucleotides match TRBD1. The CDR3 has 16 residues. CDR1 is MGHRA, CDR2 YSYEKL, per germline. The junction had 7 bases not matched to a gene; V was cut back by 5 bases and J by 2 bases. CDR3: CASSIRDRKNTGELFF. CDR3 DNA sequence: TGCGCCAGCAGCATACGGGACAGGAAAAACACCGGGGAGCTGTTTTTT.

A few counts support this clonotype. V usage is TRBV7-2 and J usage is TRBJ2-7; 7 bases match TRBD1. Germline V gene sequence: CDR1 SGHTA, CDR2 FQGNSA. The CDR3 sequence is 15 residues long. V trimming: 4 bases; J trimming: 2 bases; junction bases outside the gene matches: 8. In DNA, the CDR3 is TGTGCCAGCAGCTCCACGACAGGGAGCACCTACGAGCAGTACTTC. Its translation: CASSSTTGSTYEQYF.

The rearrangement uses TRBV3-1 and TRBJ2-2; 9 bases match TRBD1. CDR1 LGHDT and CDR2 YNNKEL come from the germline V gene (reference sequence). V shed 5 bases and J 7 bases; nucleotides not matched to a gene: 5. CDR3 length: 14 amino acids. The CDR3 sequence: CASSSGTGNGELFF. The CDR3, as DNA: TGTGCCAGCAGCTCCGGGACAGGGAACGGGGAGCTGTTTTTT.

V usage is TRBV20-1 and J usage is TRBJ1-5, with D hard to call. The germline V and J ends were trimmed by 0 bases and 5 bases, with 14 bases remaining between them. Germline values: CDR1 DFQATT, CDR2 SNEGSKA (reference sequence). This CDR3 has 15 amino acids. The CDR3 bases are TGCAGTGCTAGAGATAGGCTAGAGTACTATCAGCCCCAGCATTTT. It translates to CSARDRLEYYQPQHF.

This clonotype was recorded a few times. At one end the junction does not follow the germline gene, possibly because of a read error. This chain links TRBV20-1 with TRBJ2-1, with D possibly being TRBD2 (5 bases). The CDR3 contains 14 residues. In germline, CDR1 is DFQATT, CDR2 SNEGSKA (reference sequence). The CDR3 reads CSARAEIFRNEQFF. For the CDR3, the DNA is TGCAGTGCGAGAGCGGAGATTTTTAGGAATGAGCAGTTCTTC.